Below are 6 T cell receptor beta chains sequenced from a single sample in a study of cytomegalovirus exposure and HLA in healthy donors (dated by TCRdb to 2015 to 2018). Libraries were built with the immunoSEQ multiplex PCR assay. For the multiplex PCR, a mixture combining 60 forward primers for TCR Vbeta segments and 13 reverse primers for TCR Jbeta segments was used. Not all clones reach the TCRdb copy of this immuneACCESS table, which keeps in-frame sequences only. Checked studies attribute under half of the gap to unresolved V genes and leave the rest unexplained. Recorded for this sample are 130,000 to 150,000 clones; around 79% of them occurred a single time. 2.8% of the sample rests with the top ten. Specimen: PBMCs. Source of these receptors: a male donor in good health and CMV-seronegative.

The gene calls are TRBV5-4 and TRBJ2-1; possibly TRBD2 for D (6 bases). The CDR3 totals 16 residues. Between the trimmed V and J ends, which lost 6 bases and 9 bases, there was a span of 25 bases. The germline V gene has CDR1 SGHNT and CDR2 YYREEE (reference sequence). CDR3 sequence (DNA): TGTGCCAGCACCGATTCCTCACAACGGGAGAGACCTGAGCAGTTCTTC. This encodes CASTDSSQRERPEQFF.

This clone occurred a few times. The chain links TRBV18 to TRBJ1-2; 10 nucleotides align to TRBD1. The V and J ends lost 6 bases and 5 bases, in that order; junction bases with no gene match: 6. This CDR3 comprises 14 residues. Germline lookup yields CDR1 KGHSH and CDR2 LQKENI. This CDR3 reads CASSRDRGGYGYTF. CDR3 DNA sequence: TGTGCCAGCTCCCGGGACAGGGGAGGTTATGGCTACACCTTC.

This rearrangement joins TRBV25-1 to TRBJ2-3; D is uncertain. The germline V gene has CDR1 MGHDK and CDR2 SYGVNS. The ends were cut back, 7 bases at V and 0 bases at J, with 8 bases in the middle. CDR3 length: 13 residues. The CDR3 DNA reads TGTGCCAGCACAGATCTTAGCACAGATACGCAGTATTTT. Translated, it gives CASTDLSTDTQYF.

V and J are TRBV5-1 and TRBJ1-1; D possibly corresponds to TRBD1 (5 bases). Germline CDR1 SGHRS, CDR2 YFSETQ. CDR3 length: 14 residues. V was cut by 3 bases and J by 1 base, with 10 bases left in between. In DNA form, the CDR3 reads TGCGCCAGCAGCTGGGGGGGTGGGAACACTGAAGCTTTCTTT. Translation gives CASSWGGGNTEAFF.

The chain employs TRBV11-2 and TRBJ2-5; D is possibly TRBD1 (6 bases). The DNA end is a closer match to TRBJ2-7, so the J assignment may be wrong. Germline-derived CDR1 and CDR2 are SGHAT and FQNNGV. The CDR3 runs to 13 residues. The CDR3 nucleotides read TGTGCCAGCAGCTCCCAACAGGGATTCGAGCAGTACTTC. Its translation is CASSSQQGFEQYF.

The CDR3 coding sequence is TGTGCCAGCAGCGCCCGACAGGGGTTTGGGTATGGCTACACCTTC. Translated, it gives CASSARQGFGYGYTF. The rearrangement uses TRBV7-3 and TRBJ1-2; 8 nucleotides align to TRBD1. The CDR3 consists of 15 residues. J was trimmed by 5 bases and V by 5 bases; bases with no gene match: 10. The germline gives CDR1 SGHTA, CDR2 FQGTGA.